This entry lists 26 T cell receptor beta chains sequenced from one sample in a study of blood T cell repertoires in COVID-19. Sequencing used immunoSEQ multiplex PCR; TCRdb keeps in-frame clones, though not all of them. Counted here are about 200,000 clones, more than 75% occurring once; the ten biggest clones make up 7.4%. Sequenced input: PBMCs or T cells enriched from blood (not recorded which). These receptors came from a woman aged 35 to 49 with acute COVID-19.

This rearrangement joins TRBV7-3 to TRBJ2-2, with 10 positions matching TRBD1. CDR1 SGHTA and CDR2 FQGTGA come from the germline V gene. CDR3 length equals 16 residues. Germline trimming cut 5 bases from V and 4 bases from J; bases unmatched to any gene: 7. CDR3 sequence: CASSQWTGGSTGELFF. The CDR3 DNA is TGTGCCAGCAGCCAATGGACAGGGGGGAGCACCGGGGAGCTGTTTTTT.

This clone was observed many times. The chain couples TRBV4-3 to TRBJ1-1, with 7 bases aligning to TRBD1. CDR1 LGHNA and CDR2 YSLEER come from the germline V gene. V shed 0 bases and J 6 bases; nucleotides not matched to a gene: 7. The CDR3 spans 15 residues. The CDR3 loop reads CASSQDLGGKAEAFF. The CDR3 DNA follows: TGCGCCAGCAGCCAAGATTTAGGGGGCAAGGCTGAAGCTTTCTTT.

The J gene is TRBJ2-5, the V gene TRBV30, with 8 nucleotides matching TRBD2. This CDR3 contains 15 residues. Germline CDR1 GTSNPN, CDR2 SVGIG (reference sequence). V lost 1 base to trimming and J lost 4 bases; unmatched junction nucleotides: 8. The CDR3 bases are TGTGCCTGGAGTGCCCCTGGCGGGAGGCTAGAGACCCAGTACTTC. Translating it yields CAWSAPGGRLETQYF.

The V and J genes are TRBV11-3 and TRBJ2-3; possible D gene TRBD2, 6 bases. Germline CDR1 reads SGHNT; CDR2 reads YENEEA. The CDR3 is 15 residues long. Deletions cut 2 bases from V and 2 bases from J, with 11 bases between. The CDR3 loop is CASSLLGGLTDTQYF. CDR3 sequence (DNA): TGTGCCAGCAGCTTATTGGGAGGACTCACAGATACGCAGTATTTT.

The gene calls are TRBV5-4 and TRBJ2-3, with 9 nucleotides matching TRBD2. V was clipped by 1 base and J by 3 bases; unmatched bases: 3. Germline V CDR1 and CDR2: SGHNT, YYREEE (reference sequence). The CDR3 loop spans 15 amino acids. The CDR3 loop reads CASSLLTSGTDTQYF. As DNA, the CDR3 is TGTGCCAGCAGCTTGCTGACTAGCGGAACAGATACGCAGTATTTT.

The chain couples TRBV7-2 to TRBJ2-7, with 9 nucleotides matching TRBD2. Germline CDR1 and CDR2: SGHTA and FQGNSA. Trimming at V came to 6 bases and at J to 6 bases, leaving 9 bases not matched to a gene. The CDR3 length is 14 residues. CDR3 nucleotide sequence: TGTGCCAGCAGGCTTGGGGTAGCGGGAGTCGAGCAGTACTTC. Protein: CASRLGVAGVEQYF. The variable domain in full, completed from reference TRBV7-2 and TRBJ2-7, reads GAGVSQSPSNKVTEKGKDVELRCDPISGHTALYWYRQSLGQGLEFLIYFQGNSAPDKSGLPSDRFSAERTGGSVSTLTIQRTQQEDSAVYLCASRLGVAGVEQYFGPGTRLTVT.

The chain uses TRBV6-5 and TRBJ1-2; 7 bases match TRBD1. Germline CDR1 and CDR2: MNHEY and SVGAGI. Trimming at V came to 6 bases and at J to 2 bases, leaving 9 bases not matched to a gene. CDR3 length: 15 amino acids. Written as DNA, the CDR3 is TGTGCCAGCAGCCGGGAGGGCAGGGGGAACTATGGCTACACCTTC. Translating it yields CASSREGRGNYGYTF.

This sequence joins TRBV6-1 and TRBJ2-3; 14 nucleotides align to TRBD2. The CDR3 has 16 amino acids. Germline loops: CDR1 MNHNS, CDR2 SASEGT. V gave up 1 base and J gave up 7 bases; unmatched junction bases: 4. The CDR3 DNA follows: TGTGCCAGCAGTGAAGGGGGGACTAGCGGGGGATATACGCAGTATTTT. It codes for CASSEGGTSGGYTQYF.

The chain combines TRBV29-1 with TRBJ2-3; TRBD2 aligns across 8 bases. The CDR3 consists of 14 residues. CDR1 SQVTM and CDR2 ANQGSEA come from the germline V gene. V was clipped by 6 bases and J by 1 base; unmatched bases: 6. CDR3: CSVRAGEGTDTQYF. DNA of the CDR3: TGCAGCGTGAGAGCGGGGGAGGGCACAGATACGCAGTATTTT.

CDR3 DNA: TGTGCCACCAGCAGAGAGGGTAGGGGGCACTCACCCCTCCACTTT. Its protein product is CATSREGRGHSPLHF. The chain has TRBV15 and TRBJ1-6; 7 bases align to TRBD1. CDR1 and CDR2 from the germline V gene are LNHNV and YYDKDF (reference sequence). This CDR3 is built from 15 residues. The V and J ends lost 0 bases and 10 bases, in that order; junction bases with no gene match: 6. The full variable domain, in which reference TRBV15 and TRBJ1-6 provide the parts outside the CDR3, is DAMVIQNPRYQVTQFGKPVTLSCSQTLNHNVMYWYQQKSSQAPKLLFHYYDKDFNNEADTPDNFQSRRPNTSFCFLDIRSPGLGDTAMYLCATSREGRGHSPLHFGNGTRLTVT.

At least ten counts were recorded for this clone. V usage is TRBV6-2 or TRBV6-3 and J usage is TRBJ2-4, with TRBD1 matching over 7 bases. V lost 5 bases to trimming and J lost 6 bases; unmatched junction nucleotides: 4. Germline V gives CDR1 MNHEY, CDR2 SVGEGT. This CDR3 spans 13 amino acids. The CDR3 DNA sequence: TGTGCCAGCAGTCCCCACAGGGGAAACATTCAGTACTTC. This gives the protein CASSPHRGNIQYF.

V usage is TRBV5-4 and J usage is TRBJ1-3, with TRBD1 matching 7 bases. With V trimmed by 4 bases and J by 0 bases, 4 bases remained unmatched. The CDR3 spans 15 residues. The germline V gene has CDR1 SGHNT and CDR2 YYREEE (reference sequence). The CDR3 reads CASSDDRASGNTIYF. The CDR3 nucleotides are TGTGCCAGCAGCGACGACAGGGCCTCTGGAAACACCATATATTTT.

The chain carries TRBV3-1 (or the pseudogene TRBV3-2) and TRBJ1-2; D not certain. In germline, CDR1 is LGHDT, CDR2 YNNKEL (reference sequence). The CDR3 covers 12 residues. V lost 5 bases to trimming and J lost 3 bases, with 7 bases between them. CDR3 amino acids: CASSDTDYGYTF. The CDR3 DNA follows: TGTGCCAGCAGCGACACAGACTATGGCTACACCTTC.

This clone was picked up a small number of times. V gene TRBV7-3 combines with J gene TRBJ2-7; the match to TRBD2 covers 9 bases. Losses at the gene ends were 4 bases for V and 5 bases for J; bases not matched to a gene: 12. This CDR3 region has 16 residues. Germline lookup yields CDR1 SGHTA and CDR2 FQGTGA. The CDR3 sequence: CASSSLSGRPSDEQYF. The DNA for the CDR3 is TGTGCCAGCAGCTCCTTAAGCGGGAGGCCCTCTGACGAGCAGTACTTC.

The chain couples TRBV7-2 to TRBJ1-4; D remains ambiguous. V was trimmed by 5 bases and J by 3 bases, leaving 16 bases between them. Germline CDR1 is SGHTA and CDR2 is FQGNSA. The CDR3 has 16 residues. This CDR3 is CASSPQVGLPNEKLFF. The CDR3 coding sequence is TGTGCCAGCAGCCCCCAGGTCGGCCTTCCTAATGAAAAACTGTTTTTT.

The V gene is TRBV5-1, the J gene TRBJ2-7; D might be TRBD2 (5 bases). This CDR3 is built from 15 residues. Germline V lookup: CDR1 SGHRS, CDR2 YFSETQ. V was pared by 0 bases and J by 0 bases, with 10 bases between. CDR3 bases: TGCGCCAGCAGCTTGGGGGTGGGGAGCTCCTACGAGCAGTACTTC. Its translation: CASSLGVGSSYEQYF.

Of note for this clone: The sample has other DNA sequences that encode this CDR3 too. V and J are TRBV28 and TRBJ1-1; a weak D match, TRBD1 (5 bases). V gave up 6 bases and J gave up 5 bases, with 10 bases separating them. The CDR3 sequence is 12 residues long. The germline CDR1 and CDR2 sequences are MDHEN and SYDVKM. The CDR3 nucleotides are TGTGCCAGCAGGGGGGGTGGAACTGAAGCTTTCTTT. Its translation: CASRGGGTEAFF. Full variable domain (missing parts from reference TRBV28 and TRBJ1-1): DVKVTQSSRYLVKRTGEKVFLECVQDMDHENMFWYRQDPGLGLRLIYFSYDVKMKEKGDIPEGYSVSREKKERFSLILESASTNQTSMYLCASRGGGTEAFFGQGTRLTVV.

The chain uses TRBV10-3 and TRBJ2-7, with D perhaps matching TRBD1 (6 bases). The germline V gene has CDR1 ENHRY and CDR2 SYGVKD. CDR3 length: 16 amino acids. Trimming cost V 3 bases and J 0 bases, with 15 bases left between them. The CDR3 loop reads CAISEGQMGASYEQYF. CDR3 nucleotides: TGTGCCATCAGTGAAGGACAGATGGGGGCCTCCTACGAGCAGTACTTC.

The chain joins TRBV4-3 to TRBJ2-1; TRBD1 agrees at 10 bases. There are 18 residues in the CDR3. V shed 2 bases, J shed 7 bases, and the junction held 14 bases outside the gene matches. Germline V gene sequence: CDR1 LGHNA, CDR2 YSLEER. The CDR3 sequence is CASSQTPTGGLLTNEQFF. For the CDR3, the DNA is TGCGCCAGCAGCCAAACTCCGACAGGGGGCTTACTGACGAATGAGCAGTTCTTC.

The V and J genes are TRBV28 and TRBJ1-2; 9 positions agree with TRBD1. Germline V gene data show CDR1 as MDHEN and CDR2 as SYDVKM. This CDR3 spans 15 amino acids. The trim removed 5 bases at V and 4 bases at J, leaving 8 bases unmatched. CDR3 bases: TGTGCCAGCAGTGACGGGACAGGGACTATCTATGGCTACACCTTC. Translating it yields CASSDGTGTIYGYTF.

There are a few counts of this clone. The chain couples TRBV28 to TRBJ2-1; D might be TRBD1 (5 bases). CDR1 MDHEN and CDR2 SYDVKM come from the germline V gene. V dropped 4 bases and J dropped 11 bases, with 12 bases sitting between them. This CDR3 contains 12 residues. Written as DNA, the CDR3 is TGTGCCAGCAGTTCCGGTGGACAAAAGCAGTTCTTC. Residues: CASSSGGQKQFF.

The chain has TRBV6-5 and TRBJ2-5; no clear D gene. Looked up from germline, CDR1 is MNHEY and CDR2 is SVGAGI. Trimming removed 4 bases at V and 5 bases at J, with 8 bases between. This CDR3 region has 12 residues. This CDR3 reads CASSSPRETQYF. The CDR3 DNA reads TGTGCCAGCAGTTCTCCCAGGGAGACCCAGTACTTC.

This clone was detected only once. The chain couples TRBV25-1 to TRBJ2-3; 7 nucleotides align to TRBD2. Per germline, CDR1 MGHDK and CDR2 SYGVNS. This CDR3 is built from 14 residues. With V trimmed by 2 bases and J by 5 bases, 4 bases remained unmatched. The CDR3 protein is CASSEGRERDTQYF. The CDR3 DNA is TGTGCCAGCAGTGAAGGGAGGGAGAGAGATACGCAGTATTTT.

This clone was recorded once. The CDR3 DNA reads TGCGCCAGCAGCCAAGATTGGGCGTCCCAAGAGACCCAGTACTTC. It is translated as CASSQDWASQETQYF. J is TRBJ2-5 and V is TRBV4-3; D remains ambiguous. Germline CDR1 LGHNA, CDR2 YSLEER. Between the trimmed V and J ends, which lost 0 bases and 1 base, there was a span of 9 bases. This CDR3 comprises 15 residues.

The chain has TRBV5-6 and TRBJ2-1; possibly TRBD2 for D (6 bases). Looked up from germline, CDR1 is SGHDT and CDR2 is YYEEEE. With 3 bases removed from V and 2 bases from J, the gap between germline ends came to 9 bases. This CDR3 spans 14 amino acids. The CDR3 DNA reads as TGTGCCAGCAGCTGGGGGGTCCCCTACAATGAGCAGTTCTTC. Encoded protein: CASSWGVPYNEQFF.

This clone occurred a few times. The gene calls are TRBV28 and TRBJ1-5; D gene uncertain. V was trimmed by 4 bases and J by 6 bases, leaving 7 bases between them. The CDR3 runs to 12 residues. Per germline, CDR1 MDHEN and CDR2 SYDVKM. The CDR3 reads CASSSGFQPQHF. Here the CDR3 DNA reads TGTGCCAGCAGTTCCGGGTTTCAGCCCCAGCATTTT.